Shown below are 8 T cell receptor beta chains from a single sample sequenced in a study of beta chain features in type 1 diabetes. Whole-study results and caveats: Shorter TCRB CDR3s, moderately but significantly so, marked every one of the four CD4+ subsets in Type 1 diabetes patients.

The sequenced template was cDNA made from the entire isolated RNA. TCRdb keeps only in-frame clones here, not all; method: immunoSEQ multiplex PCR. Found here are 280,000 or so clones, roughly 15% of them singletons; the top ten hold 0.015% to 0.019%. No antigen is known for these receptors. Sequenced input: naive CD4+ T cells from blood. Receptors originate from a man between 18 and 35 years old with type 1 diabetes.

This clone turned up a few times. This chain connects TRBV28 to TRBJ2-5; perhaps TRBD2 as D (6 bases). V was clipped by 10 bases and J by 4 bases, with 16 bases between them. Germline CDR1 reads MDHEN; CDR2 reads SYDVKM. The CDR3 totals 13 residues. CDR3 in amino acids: CATLTSRSETQYF. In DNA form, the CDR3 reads TGTGCCACTCTGACTAGTCGTTCAGAGACCCAGTACTTC.

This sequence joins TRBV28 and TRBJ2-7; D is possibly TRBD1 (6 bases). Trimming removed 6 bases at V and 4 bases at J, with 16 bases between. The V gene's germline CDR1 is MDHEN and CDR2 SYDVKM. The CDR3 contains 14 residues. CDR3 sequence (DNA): TGTGCCAGCAGCCGGACAGCCCGAAGTTACGAGCAGTACTTC. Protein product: CASSRTARSYEQYF.

The CDR3 DNA reads TGTGCCACCAGCAGAGGGACGGGGATGAGTAACACCATATATTTT. As protein: CATSRGTGMSNTIYF. V and J are TRBV15 and TRBJ1-3; the D is unclear. Germline V gene lookup returns CDR1 LNHNV and CDR2 YYDKDF (reference sequence). This CDR3 has 15 amino acids. V gave up 1 base and J gave up 7 bases, with 14 bases separating them.

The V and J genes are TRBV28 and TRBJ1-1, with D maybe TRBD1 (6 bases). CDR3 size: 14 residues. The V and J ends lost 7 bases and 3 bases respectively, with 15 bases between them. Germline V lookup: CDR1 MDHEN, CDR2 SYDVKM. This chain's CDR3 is CASTTGGAYTEAFF. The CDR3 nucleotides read TGTGCCAGCACCACCGGGGGGGCGTACACTGAAGCTTTCTTT. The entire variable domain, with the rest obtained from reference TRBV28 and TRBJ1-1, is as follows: DVKVTQSSRYLVKRTGEKVFLECVQDMDHENMFWYRQDPGLGLRLIYFSYDVKMKEKGDIPEGYSVSREKKERFSLILESASTNQTSMYLCASTTGGAYTEAFFGQGTRLTVV.

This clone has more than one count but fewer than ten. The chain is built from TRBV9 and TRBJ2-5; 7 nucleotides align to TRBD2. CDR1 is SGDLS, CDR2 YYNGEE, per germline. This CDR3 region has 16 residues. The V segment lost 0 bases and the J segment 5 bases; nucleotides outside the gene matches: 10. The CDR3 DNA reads TGTGCCAGCAGCGTAGCAGCGGGGAGGGGCCAGGAGACCCAGTACTTC. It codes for CASSVAAGRGQETQYF.

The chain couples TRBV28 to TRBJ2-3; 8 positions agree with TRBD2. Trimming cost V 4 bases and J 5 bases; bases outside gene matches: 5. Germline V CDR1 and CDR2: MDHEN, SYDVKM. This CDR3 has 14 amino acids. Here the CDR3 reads CASSSPGLEDTQYF. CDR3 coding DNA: TGTGCCAGCAGTTCGCCGGGACTAGAAGATACGCAGTATTTT.

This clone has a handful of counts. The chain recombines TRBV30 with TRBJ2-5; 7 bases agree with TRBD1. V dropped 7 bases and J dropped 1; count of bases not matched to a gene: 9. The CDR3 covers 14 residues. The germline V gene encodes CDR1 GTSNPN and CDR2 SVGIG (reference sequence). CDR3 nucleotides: TGTGCCTCGACAGGGTCGGGACCCCAAGAGACCCAGTACTTC. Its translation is CASTGSGPQETQYF.

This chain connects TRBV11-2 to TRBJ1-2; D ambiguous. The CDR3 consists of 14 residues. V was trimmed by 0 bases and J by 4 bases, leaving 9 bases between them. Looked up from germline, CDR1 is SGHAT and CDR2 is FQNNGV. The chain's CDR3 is CASSLDPGTYGYTF. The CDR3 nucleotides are TGTGCCAGCAGCTTAGATCCGGGTACCTATGGCTACACCTTC.